This T cell receptor (beta chain) derives from a study of shared clonotypes between healthy human individuals. At the level of the study: CD8 memory received one plate per donor, CD8 naive two, CD4 memory three and CD4 naive three. Study findings and constraints: Between a few donors, naive CD4 clonotypes were shared at a level of around 4.8%.

CDR3 size: 14 residues. Germline-derived CDR1 and CDR2 are MNHEY and SMNVEV (reference sequence). V was shortened by 5 bases and J by 2 bases, with 11 bases between the two germline ends. About this clone itself: Antigen specificity is unknown.

Genomic DNA (from each subset) was split evenly across several immunoSEQ plates. Sequenced by immunoSEQ multiplex PCR; TCRdb stores in-frame clones only, minus some. The sample lists 950,000 to 1,100,000 clones, about three quarters seen once, with 1.4% in the top ten. The sequencing input was memory CD4+ T cells sorted from blood. Subset indicated: CD45RA-negative fraction. The chain recombines TRBV27 with TRBJ2-3; no clear D gene. The origin of this receptor is a young man in good health. The CDR3 coding sequence is TGTGCCAGCAGTCTGGGGTGGGCCACAGATACGCAGTATTTT. Translating it yields CASSLGWATDTQYF.